This T cell receptor beta chain was recovered during a study of blood T cells in healthy people across ages. The use of a sample-barcoded 5' primer and a J-beta primer mix characterized a second PCR of 7 to 11 cycles. A single record per CDR3 protein comes from TCRdb applying MiXCR to the 5' RACE reads. Altogether approximately 670,000 distinct CDR3 sequences are present, approximately 40% being singletons, with the ten largest covering 25% to 35%. V was pared by 2 bases and J by 11 bases, with 12 bases between. The CDR3 has 12 residues. The germline gives CDR1 MNHNS, CDR2 SASEGT. This clonotype was seen only a few times.

The chain couples TRBV6-1 to TRBJ2-5, with a possible D match to TRBD2 (6 bases). Sample: blood. The source is a man at least 80 years old in good health. CDR3 in amino acids: CASSELGGEQYF. The CDR3 nucleotides read TGTGCCAGCAGTGAACTGGGGGGTGAGCAGTACTTC.